These T cell receptor beta chains were read from a single sample in a study of blood T cell repertoires in COVID-19. TCRdb keeps only in-frame clones here, not all; method: immunoSEQ multiplex PCR. The sample has a few hundred thousand clones; about four fifths are singletons. Sequences were obtained from PBMCs or T cells enriched from blood (not recorded which). The receptors were gathered from a woman aged 40 to 49 with acute COVID-19. CDR3s include the opening cysteine and the closing phenylalanine or tryptophan. The D gene is left open where the match is weak. The size of a clone is reported for some rows only, either as once, few or many, or as a class for expanded clones.

j_call,d_call,v_call,clone_size,cdr3_aa
TRBJ1-1,TRBD1,TRBV9,once,CASSDGQGFAEAFF
TRBJ2-3,TRBD2,TRBV24-1,NA,CATSDSAGIAGVGDTQYF
TRBJ2-3,TRBD2,TRBV11-2,few,CASSLGTSGRASDTQYF
TRBJ2-1,NA,TRBV18,NA,CASVESYGNEQFF
TRBJ2-3,NA,TRBV27,NA,CASSFRTPTSTDTQYF
TRBJ2-1,NA,TRBV9,NA,CASAVEASFGEQFF
TRBJ1-2,TRBD1,TRBV19,NA,CASSIAGQGGYGYTF
TRBJ2-3,NA,TRBV9,NA,CASSVGQKTDTQYF
TRBJ1-3,NA,TRBV21-1,NA,CASSFDRGSSGNTIYF
TRBJ1-1,TRBD1,TRBV5-1,once,CASSYLRGGTANTEAFF
TRBJ2-2,NA,TRBV4-1,NA,CASRRNRELTGELFF
TRBJ1-3,NA,TRBV6-5,NA,CASSYSAGGNTIYF
TRBJ2-7,TRBD1,TRBV29-1,NA,CSAWTGGDEQYF
TRBJ1-2,TRBD1,TRBV7-9,NA,CASSLGETGGDSLTF
TRBJ1-5,NA,TRBV10-3,NA,CAISPGLSNQPQHF
TRBJ2-7,NA,TRBV4-2,once,CASSQGTNPEQYF
TRBJ2-7,NA,TRBV9,NA,CASSVVPSSYEQYF
TRBJ1-1,NA,TRBV10-2,NA,CASSEQKYTEAFF
TRBJ1-2,NA,TRBV10-3,NA,CAIKRQQGGYTF
TRBJ1-3,NA,TRBV9,NA,CASSGRQSRNTIYF
TRBJ1-1,NA,TRBV5-5,NA,CASSLTTGNTEAFF
TRBJ2-1,NA,TRBV27,NA,CASSLFNSGSYNEQFF
TRBJ1-2,TRBD1,TRBV6-5,NA,CASVETGAFYGYTF
TRBJ2-2,TRBD2,TRBV4-3,NA,CASSRGASGGVRNTGELFF
TRBJ2-1,NA,TRBV5-1,NA,CASSRSLEYNEQFF
TRBJ1-1,TRBD1,TRBV10-1,NA,CASSGDRASNTEAFF
TRBJ1-1,NA,TRBV4-3,NA,CASSLQDMNTEAFF
TRBJ2-5,NA,TRBV30,NA,CAWTLGNQETQYF
TRBJ2-1,NA,TRBV30,once,CAWTSVLSYNEQFF
TRBJ1-2,NA,TRBV29-1,NA,CSVEGGGDYGYTF
TRBJ1-1,TRBD1,TRBV7-8,NA,CASSLTGGRAFF
TRBJ2-2,NA,TRBV19,once,CASSAGRGRKGTMTGELFF
TRBJ1-2,TRBD1,TRBV19,once,CASSITGGNYGYTF
TRBJ1-1,NA,TRBV3-1/TRBV3-2,NA,CASSQYPQGQWNTEAFF
TRBJ1-2,TRBD1,TRBV7-9,NA,CASSFSGGRPYTF
TRBJ2-2,NA,TRBV2,NA,CASSDLTGLTNTGELFF
TRBJ1-1,TRBD1,TRBV2,NA,CASSGGQVNTEAFF
TRBJ1-4,NA,TRBV27,NA,CASSLGRGAWANEKLFF
TRBJ1-2,TRBD1,TRBV5-1,NA,CASSMVGQNYGYTF
TRBJ1-5,NA,TRBV6-5,NA,CASRTSGSNQPQHF
TRBJ1-1,TRBD1,TRBV5-1,NA,CASSPGTGDMNTEAFF
TRBJ2-1,TRBD2,TRBV4-3,NA,CASSRDSGGVYNEQFF
TRBJ2-3,TRBD2,TRBV18,NA,CASSLGLAGKGDTQYF
TRBJ2-3,TRBD2,TRBV7-3,NA,CASSSRSQPGLQTDTQYF
TRBJ1-3,NA,TRBV13,NA,CASSLGQLGNTIYF
TRBJ1-1,NA,TRBV10-3,NA,CAISEGGNTEAFF
TRBJ1-1,TRBD1,TRBV3-1/TRBV3-2,NA,CASSLAGGTEAFF
TRBJ2-3,TRBD2,TRBV2,NA,CASRRPRSGTGTDTQYF
TRBJ1-5,NA,TRBV6-4,NA,CASSREEGQPQHF
TRBJ1-1,TRBD1,TRBV9,NA,CASSARQGNTEAFF
TRBJ2-5,TRBD1,TRBV5-4,NA,CASRPGQVAQETQYF
TRBJ1-6,TRBD1,TRBV27,NA,CASSLEGARNSPLHF
TRBJ2-7,TRBD1,TRBV7-8,few,CASSPWTGSPYEQYF
TRBJ1-2,TRBD1,TRBV28,NA,CASSLLDRDGYTF